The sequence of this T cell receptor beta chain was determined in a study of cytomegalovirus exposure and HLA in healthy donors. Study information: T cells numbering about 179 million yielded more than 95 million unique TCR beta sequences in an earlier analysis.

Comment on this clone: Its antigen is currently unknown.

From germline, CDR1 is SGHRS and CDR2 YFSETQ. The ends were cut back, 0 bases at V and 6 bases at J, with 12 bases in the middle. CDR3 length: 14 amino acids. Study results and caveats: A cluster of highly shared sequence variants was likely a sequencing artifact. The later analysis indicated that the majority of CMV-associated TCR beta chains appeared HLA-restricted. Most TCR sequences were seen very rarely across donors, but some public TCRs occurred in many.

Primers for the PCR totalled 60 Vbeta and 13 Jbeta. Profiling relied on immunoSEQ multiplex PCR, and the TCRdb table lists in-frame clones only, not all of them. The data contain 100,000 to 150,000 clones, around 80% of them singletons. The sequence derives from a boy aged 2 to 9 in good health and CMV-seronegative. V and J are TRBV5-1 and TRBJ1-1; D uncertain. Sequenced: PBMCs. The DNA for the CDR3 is TGCGCCAGCAGCTTGGATTCCCTATACTCTGAAGCTTTCTTT. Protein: CASSLDSLYSEAFF.